This passage covers 2 T cell receptor beta chains from one sample sequenced in a study of PD-1 blockade in classical Hodgkin lymphoma. Sequencing was performed with immunoSEQ multiplex PCR; in TCRdb, only in-frame clones are kept and a portion is missing. The table records roughly 40,000 clones, 60% to 70% of them present only once. Noted time point: cycle 4 day 1 (C4D1), after six to seven weeks of nivolumab. All patients experienced relapse after autologous stem cell transplantation, and brentuximab vedotin exposure was variable. Sequencing was performed on peripheral blood mononuclear cells (PBMCs), taken before the fourth cycle of nivolumab. Every receptor here comes from a human donor with classical Hodgkin lymphoma.

The rearrangement joins TRBV30 to TRBJ2-3; 7 bases match TRBD2. Trimming removed 8 bases from V and 2 bases from J; junction bases left unmatched: 4. This CDR3 contains 12 residues. Germline-derived CDR1 and CDR2 are GTSNPN and SVGIG (reference sequence). The DNA for the CDR3 is TGTGCCGGGGGGACTACCACAGATACGCAGTATTTT. Translated, it gives CAGGTTTDTQYF.

V usage is TRBV5-4 and J usage is TRBJ1-4, with a tentative D call TRBD1 (5 bases). Germline CDR1 SGHNT, CDR2 YYREEE (reference sequence). Trimming took off 5 bases at V and 1 base at J, with 18 bases between the two ends. There are 17 residues in the CDR3. CDR3 protein: CASRLGGGPRTNEKLFF. The CDR3 DNA reads TGTGCCAGCAGACTGGGGGGGGGACCGAGAACTAATGAAAAACTGTTTTTT.